The 6 T cell receptor beta chains given below trace back to one sample, sequenced in a study of a mutant IDH1 vaccine in newly diagnosed glioma. These receptors lack a known antigen. Here immunoSEQ multiplex PCR was the method, and the copy in TCRdb shows in-frame clones only, minus some. The repertoire holds approximately 80,000 clones, with 75% to 95% as singletons. Sample time point: week 5, during vaccination. Every vaccine dose comprised 300 ug of mutant IDH1 20-mer peptide plus topical imiquimod. This specimen consisted of PBMCs, obtained from a glioma patient whose treatment included an IDH1 peptide vaccine. Receptor source: a woman aged 45 to 65 with glioma.

V gene TRBV27 combines with J gene TRBJ2-7; 9 positions agree with TRBD1. This CDR3 contains 14 residues. V shed 5 bases and J 3 bases; nucleotides not matched to a gene: 5. Germline V gene sequence: CDR1 MNHEY, CDR2 SMNVEV (reference sequence). Written as DNA, the CDR3 is TGTGCCAGCAGTACGACAGGGGGGGGCTACGAGCAGTACTTC. Protein sequence: CASSTTGGGYEQYF.

CDR3 sequence (DNA): TGTGCCAGCAGTTTATCAACAGGGGGTAGGAATGAGCAGTTCTTC. This sequence encodes CASSLSTGGRNEQFF. The J gene is TRBJ2-1, the V gene TRBV27; 8 bases map to TRBD1. This CDR3 has 15 amino acids. Germline values: CDR1 MNHEY, CDR2 SMNVEV (reference sequence). With V trimmed by 0 bases and J by 7 bases, 5 bases remained unmatched.

J is TRBJ1-2 and V is TRBV28, with a weak D call TRBD1 (6 bases). There are 14 residues in the CDR3. Germline values: CDR1 MDHEN, CDR2 SYDVKM. Trimming left V 6 bases short and J 9 bases short, with 20 bases between. CDR3 nucleotides: TGTGCCAGCAGCCCTCACCACAGGGAAGGGAGCTACACCTTC. This gives the protein CASSPHHREGSYTF.

This rearrangement joins TRBV19 to TRBJ2-7; no clear D gene. The length of the CDR3 is 13 residues. The germline gives CDR1 LNHDA, CDR2 SQIVND (reference sequence). V gave up 4 bases and J gave up 6 bases, with 13 bases separating them. The CDR3 loop is CASSNPAPSEQYF. The CDR3 DNA follows: TGTGCCAGTAGTAACCCCGCGCCCTCCGAGCAGTACTTC.

The rearrangement joins TRBV5-1 to TRBJ1-5, with D perhaps TRBD1 (5 bases). V was shortened by 4 bases and J by 3 bases, with 11 bases between the two germline ends. This CDR3 has 14 residues. Germline assignment: CDR1 SGHRS and CDR2 YFSETQ. The CDR3 loop is CASSLGQPNQPQHF. Here the CDR3 DNA reads TGCGCCAGCAGCCTGGGGCAGCCCAATCAGCCCCAGCATTTT.

This clone came up once. The rearrangement links TRBV27 to TRBJ1-5; D possibly corresponds to TRBD1 (6 bases). Germline-derived CDR1 and CDR2 are MNHEY and SMNVEV (reference sequence). The CDR3 spans 16 residues. V gave up 0 bases and J gave up 5 bases, with 14 bases separating them. In DNA form, the CDR3 reads TGTGCCAGCAGTTTATCTCCAGGGGCGCGGGATCAGCCCCAGCATTTT. Its protein product is CASSLSPGARDQPQHF.